This is a list of T cell receptor beta chains from one sample in a study of T-cell memory formation after mild COVID-19. TCRdb reprocessed the 5' RACE reads via MiXCR and lists one record per CDR3 protein. The data show over 300,000 distinct CDR3 sequences, approximately 22% seen once. Sequenced input: PBMCs or a T cell subset sorted from them (not recorded which). Receptors originate from a man younger than 35 who had mild COVID-19 (a few samples of this study predate the infection). Cell type and time point are not known. Each CDR3 is given with its conserved first and last residue. The order of the fields is V gene, J gene, CDR3 protein.

v_call: TRBV14
j_call: TRBJ2-5
cdr3_aa: CASSRKAAETQYF

v_call: TRBV5-1
j_call: TRBJ1-6
cdr3_aa: CASRDGSDNSPLHF

v_call: TRBV20-1
j_call: TRBJ2-5
cdr3_aa: CSAGDRGYLETQYF

v_call: TRBV6-5
j_call: TRBJ1-4
cdr3_aa: CASSYSRERTEKLFF

v_call: TRBV10-3
j_call: TRBJ2-3
cdr3_aa: CAIKTGGSTDTQYF

v_call: TRBV19
j_call: TRBJ2-6
cdr3_aa: CASRSGAGANVLTF

v_call: TRBV18
j_call: TRBJ2-2
cdr3_aa: CASSPPPGNTGELFF

v_call: TRBV6-5
j_call: TRBJ1-2
cdr3_aa: CASMQSDGYTF

v_call: TRBV5-1
j_call: TRBJ2-1
cdr3_aa: CASSSAGAAIPRNEQFF

v_call: TRBV20-1
j_call: TRBJ2-5
cdr3_aa: CSASYVGGPQETQYF

v_call: TRBV5-1
j_call: TRBJ2-5
cdr3_aa: CASSAGWGNQETQYF

v_call: TRBV20-1
j_call: TRBJ2-4
cdr3_aa: CSAGSQGKNIQYF

v_call: TRBV18
j_call: TRBJ2-3
cdr3_aa: CASSPGRDPTDTQYF

v_call: TRBV27
j_call: TRBJ2-1
cdr3_aa: CASSPAGGLSFNEQFF

v_call: TRBV19
j_call: TRBJ1-2
cdr3_aa: CASSSHGEAVDGYTF

v_call: TRBV6-2/TRBV6-3
j_call: TRBJ2-3
cdr3_aa: CASSRNLVGTDTQYF

v_call: TRBV5-1
j_call: TRBJ2-2
cdr3_aa: CASSSTSLTGELFF

v_call: TRBV11-1
j_call: TRBJ2-3
cdr3_aa: CASSAGIAPTTDTQYF

v_call: TRBV19
j_call: TRBJ1-2
cdr3_aa: CASSRGQGLSYGYTF

v_call: TRBV20-1
j_call: TRBJ1-5
cdr3_aa: CSASWGDSNQPQHF

v_call: TRBV7-9
j_call: TRBJ1-6
cdr3_aa: CASTNPIRGPNSPLHF

v_call: TRBV7-3
j_call: TRBJ2-3
cdr3_aa: CASSLGGASGDTQYF

v_call: TRBV27
j_call: TRBJ2-5
cdr3_aa: CASSRGTSGAETQYF

v_call: TRBV6-5
j_call: TRBJ2-3
cdr3_aa: CASSYSWRDSDTQYF

v_call: TRBV6-5
j_call: TRBJ1-5
cdr3_aa: CASSYDLGRPQHF

v_call: TRBV7-2
j_call: TRBJ1-2
cdr3_aa: CASSPSPGNRGYGYTF

v_call: TRBV7-2
j_call: TRBJ2-2
cdr3_aa: CASSLVWDSANTGELFF

v_call: TRBV6-2/TRBV6-3
j_call: TRBJ1-2
cdr3_aa: CASSYGTVGYGYTF

v_call: TRBV4-1
j_call: TRBJ1-6
cdr3_aa: CASSHGEGTGNYNSPLHF

v_call: TRBV7-2
j_call: TRBJ2-5
cdr3_aa: CASSGQGGSETQYF

v_call: TRBV6-6
j_call: TRBJ2-1
cdr3_aa: CASSYGMGGEQFF

v_call: TRBV7-9
j_call: TRBJ2-1
cdr3_aa: CASSLRTSGGGSDNEQFF

v_call: TRBV12-3/TRBV12-4
j_call: TRBJ1-5
cdr3_aa: CASSLARYNQPQHF

v_call: TRBV4-3
j_call: TRBJ2-7
cdr3_aa: CASSQEAKSHEQYF

v_call: TRBV5-4
j_call: TRBJ2-2
cdr3_aa: CASRTSGGYNTGELFF

v_call: TRBV4-1
j_call: TRBJ1-5
cdr3_aa: CASSQDSPGQSHQPQHF

v_call: TRBV24-1
j_call: TRBJ2-3
cdr3_aa: CATSDSSVFTQYF

v_call: TRBV3-1
j_call: TRBJ2-7
cdr3_aa: CASSQHGGVSYEQYF

v_call: TRBV12-3/TRBV12-4
j_call: TRBJ1-5
cdr3_aa: CASSLVAGWHQPQHF

v_call: TRBV5-1
j_call: TRBJ2-7
cdr3_aa: CASSARQFGDEQYF

v_call: TRBV24-1
j_call: TRBJ2-3
cdr3_aa: CATSDRRTSGGARDTQYF

v_call: TRBV6-2/TRBV6-3
j_call: TRBJ2-1
cdr3_aa: CASTLSDIINEQFF

v_call: TRBV5-1
j_call: TRBJ2-5
cdr3_aa: CASSLAVRGGETQYF

v_call: TRBV10-3
j_call: TRBJ1-1
cdr3_aa: CAIRGTALEAFF

v_call: TRBV3-1
j_call: TRBJ2-1
cdr3_aa: CASRLGGKKLDF